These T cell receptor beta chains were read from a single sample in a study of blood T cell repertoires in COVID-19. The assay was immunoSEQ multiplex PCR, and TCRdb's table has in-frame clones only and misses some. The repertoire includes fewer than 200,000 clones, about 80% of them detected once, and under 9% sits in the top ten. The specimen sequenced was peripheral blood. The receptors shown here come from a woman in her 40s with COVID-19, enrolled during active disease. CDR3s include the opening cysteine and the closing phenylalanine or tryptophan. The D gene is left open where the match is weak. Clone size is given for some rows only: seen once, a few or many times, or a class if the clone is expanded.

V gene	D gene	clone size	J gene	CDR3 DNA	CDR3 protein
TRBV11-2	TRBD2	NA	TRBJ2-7	TGTGCCAGCAGCCCTTCTAGCGGGAGCCTCTACGAGCAGTACTTC	CASSPSSGSLYEQYF
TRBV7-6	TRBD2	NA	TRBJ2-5	TGTGCCAGCAGCTCAACCGGCGGGGGGGAGACCCAGTACTTC	CASSSTGGGETQYF
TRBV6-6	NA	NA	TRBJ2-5	TGTGCCAGCAGTTCTGTCCAAGAGACCCAGTACTTC	CASSSVQETQYF
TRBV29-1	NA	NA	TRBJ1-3	TGCAGCGTGTCAACAGGGAGCTCTGGAAACACCATATATTTT	CSVSTGSSGNTIYF
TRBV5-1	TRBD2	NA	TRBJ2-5	TGCGCCAGCAGCCAAGGACTAGCCAAAGAGACCCAGTACTTC	CASSQGLAKETQYF
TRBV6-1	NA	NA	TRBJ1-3	TGTGCCAGCAGTGAAGCTGTTGGGAGTTCTGGAAACACCATATATTTT	CASSEAVGSSGNTIYF
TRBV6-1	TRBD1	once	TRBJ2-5	TGTGCCAGCAGTGAACGCGGACAGGGGTTTGAGACCCAGTACTTC	CASSERGQGFETQYF
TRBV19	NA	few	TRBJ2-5	TGTGCCAGTACCCAGGGAGAGACCCAGTACTTC	CASTQGETQYF
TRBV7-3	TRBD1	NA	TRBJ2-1	TGTGCCAGCAGCTTAACCGGGACAGGGGGGACAACGATAAACAATGAGCAGTTCTTC	CASSLTGTGGTTINNEQFF
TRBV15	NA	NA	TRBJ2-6	TGTGCCACCAGCAGAGATCTAAGTCTCTCTGGGGCCAACGTCCTGACTTTC	CATSRDLSLSGANVLTF
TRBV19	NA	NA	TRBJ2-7	TGTGCCACCGCGCTGGAAGGGAGGAGCTCCTACGAGCAGTACTTC	CATALEGRSSYEQYF
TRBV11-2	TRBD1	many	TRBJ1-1	TGTGCCAGCAGCTACCAGGAGGGGGCGGCTTTCTTT	CASSYQEGAAFF
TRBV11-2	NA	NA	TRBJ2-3	TGTGCCAGCAGGTCCCAGGGAATAAGCACAGATACGCAGTATTTT	CASRSQGISTDTQYF
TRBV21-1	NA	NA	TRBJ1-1	TGTGCCAGCAGCAAAGATCGCACGGAGTCACTGAACACTGAAGCTTTCTTT	CASSKDRTESLNTEAFF
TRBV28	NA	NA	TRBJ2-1	TGTGCCAGCAGGTCGACCGGGAGAAATGAGCAGTTCTTC	CASRSTGRNEQFF
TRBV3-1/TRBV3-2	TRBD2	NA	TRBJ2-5	TGTGCCAGCAGCCTATCGGGAGGACAAGAGACCCAGTACTTC	CASSLSGGQETQYF
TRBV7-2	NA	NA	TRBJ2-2	TGTGCCAGCAGCCTCGGATTTAGCGGCACCGGGGAGCTGTTTTTT	CASSLGFSGTGELFF
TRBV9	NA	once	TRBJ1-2	TGTGCCAGCAGCCCCGGTGGACAGTATAGTCGCTACACCTTC	CASSPGGQYSRYTF
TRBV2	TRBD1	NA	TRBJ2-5	TGTGCCAGCAGTACCGACAGGGGGGATCAAGAGACCCAGTACTTC	CASSTDRGDQETQYF